Presented here are 3 T cell receptor beta chains from one specimen sequenced in a study of T-cell memory formation after mild COVID-19. Via MiXCR, TCRdb re-called the 5' RACE reads, giving one row per CDR3 protein. The top ten clones hold around 7.7% of a sample with hundreds of thousands of distinct CDR3 sequences, roughly 21% of them seen once. Source material: PBMCs or a T cell subset sorted from them (not recorded which). The source of these receptors is an adult woman who had mild COVID-19 (a few samples of this study predate the infection). Cell type and time point are not known.

In this sample, this clonotype turned up a few times. V and J are TRBV11-2 and TRBJ2-1; 10 bases fit TRBD1. Germline V gene sequence: CDR1 SGHAT, CDR2 FQNNGV. V dropped 3 bases and J dropped 5; count of bases not matched to a gene: 4. The CDR3 spans 15 residues. The CDR3 loop reads CASSFRTGGNNEQFF. The CDR3 DNA reads as TGTGCCAGCAGCTTTCGGACAGGGGGAAACAATGAGCAGTTCTTC.

The J gene is TRBJ1-4, the V gene TRBV7-2, with D maybe TRBD1 (6 bases). Trimming pared 6 bases from V and 9 bases from J, leaving 26 bases between. The germline CDR1 and CDR2 sequences are SGHTA and FQGNSA. There are 17 residues in the CDR3. The CDR3 protein is CASSPIRPTGQDKKLFF. Written as DNA, the CDR3 is TGTGCCAGCAGTCCTATCCGGCCGACAGGTCAGGATAAAAAACTGTTTTTT.

The rearrangement uses TRBV2 and TRBJ2-5; 15 bases are a match to TRBD2. V lost 3 bases to trimming and J lost 4 bases; unmatched junction nucleotides: 6. Germline CDR1 SNHLY, CDR2 FYNNEI. This CDR3 comprises 17 residues. The CDR3: CASSERTSGGARETQYF. The CDR3 DNA is TGTGCCAGCAGTGAGAGGACTAGCGGGGGGGCCAGAGAGACCCAGTACTTC. The complete variable domain, with remaining parts taken from reference TRBV2 and TRBJ2-5, reads EPEVTQTPSHQVTQMGQEVILRCVPISNHLYFYWYRQILGQKVEFLVSFYNNEISEKSEIFDDQFSVERPDGSNFTLKIRSTKLEDSAMYFCASSERTSGGARETQYFGPGTRLLVL.